This T cell receptor beta chain came from a study of Graves' ophthalmopathy and Graves' hyperthyroidism. Across the whole study: Sampling took place at initial diagnosis, with peripheral blood obtained before any treatment.

Amplifying from RNA transcripts, the study obtained TCR beta CDR3 regions. HTBI primers were used in a first-round RT-PCR, which preceded a second-round multiplex PCR. TCRdb re-derived calls from the multiplex PCR reads in MiXCR, one entry per CDR3 protein. The table has under 350,000 distinct CDR3 sequences, about a sixth seen once. Study-wide findings and caveats: The authors also found most expanded thyroid clonotypes above 0.001 frequency in blood.

Physicians reached a diagnosis by relying on clinical symptoms, serum thyroxine, TRAb, thyroid ultrasound and orbital computed tomography. This clonotype was seen ten or more times. Its antigen remains unidentified. The clonotype comes from an adult man with Graves' ophthalmopathy. Sequencing was done on a sample of peripheral blood.

The CDR3 here is CSAVVGGPDEQYF. The CDR3 DNA is TGCAGCGCGGTGGTGGGAGGGCCGGACGAGCAGTACTTC. V and J are TRBV29-1 and TRBJ2-7, with 7 bases identical to TRBD2. The V segment lost 7 bases and the J segment 5 bases; nucleotides outside the gene matches: 11. The CDR3 is 13 residues long. Germline CDR1 and CDR2: SQVTM and ANQGSEA.